The 21 T cell receptor beta chains reported below all come from one sample, sequenced in a study of T-cell memory formation after mild COVID-19. TCRdb ran MiXCR on the 5' RACE reads and lists one entry per CDR3 protein. This table has under 650,000 distinct CDR3 sequences, about a sixth appearing once. Sequencing was done on a sample of PBMCs or a T cell subset sorted from them (not recorded which). The origin of the receptors is an adult woman who had mild COVID-19 (a few samples of this study predate the infection). Cell type and time point are not known.

J is TRBJ1-5 and V is TRBV6-5, with unresolved D. Germline V gives CDR1 MNHEY, CDR2 SVGAGI. The CDR3 has 14 residues. Trimming removed 2 bases from V and 3 bases from J, with 8 bases in between. The CDR3 nucleotides are TGTGCCAGCAGTTACGGAGGTCTCAATCAGCCCCAGCATTTT. This encodes CASSYGGLNQPQHF.

This clonotype has more than one count but fewer than ten. This chain uses TRBV7-9 with TRBJ1-5; D remains ambiguous. This CDR3 comprises 14 residues. Germline V CDR1 and CDR2: SEHNR, FQNEAQ (reference sequence). Trimming removed 3 bases from V and 0 bases from J, with 6 bases in between. Here the CDR3 reads CASSFSYSNQPQHF. The CDR3, as DNA: TGTGCCAGCAGCTTTTCCTATAGCAATCAGCCCCAGCATTTT.

Of note for this clonotype: An end of the junction differs from the germline gene, which may be a read error. The V gene is TRBV20-1, the J gene TRBJ2-1; 7 bases are a match to TRBD2. CDR1 DFQATT and CDR2 SNEGSKA come from the germline V gene (reference sequence). This CDR3 region has 11 residues. The CDR3 sequence: CSARGLTEEFF. The CDR3 region has the DNA TGCAGTGCCCGGGGACTAACTGAGGAGTTCTTC.

This clonotype was seen a few times. The rearrangement links TRBV24-1 to TRBJ2-5; the D is unclear. CDR1 is KGHDR, CDR2 SFDVKD, per germline. The V end was cut by 9 bases, the J end by 5 bases, with 15 bases between. This CDR3 comprises 13 residues. CDR3 amino acids: CATSLEHGETQYF. The CDR3 nucleotides read TGTGCCACCTCCTTGGAGCATGGGGAGACCCAGTACTTC.

The genes are TRBV4-1 and TRBJ2-2; TRBD1 matches at 9 bases. V was clipped by 1 base and J by 2 bases; unmatched bases: 5. Germline V lookup: CDR1 MGHRA, CDR2 YSYEKL. This CDR3 contains 17 residues. In DNA, the CDR3 is TGCGCCAGCAGCCAAGTTTGGGACAGGGTTAACACCGGGGAGCTGTTTTTT. Its translation: CASSQVWDRVNTGELFF.

The V and J genes are TRBV4-3 and TRBJ2-7; TRBD2 aligns across 9 bases. This CDR3 spans 16 amino acids. Germline V lookup: CDR1 LGHNA, CDR2 YSLEER. V trimming: 0 bases; J trimming: 2 bases; junction bases outside the gene matches: 5. This chain's CDR3 is CASSQDPTSGAYEQYF. In nucleotides, the CDR3 is TGCGCCAGCAGCCAAGATCCGACTAGCGGTGCCTACGAGCAGTACTTC.

This clonotype was found a few times. V is TRBV7-8 and J is TRBJ2-5, with a possible D match to TRBD2 (5 bases). The CDR3 runs 15 residues. The germline V gene has CDR1 SGHVS and CDR2 FQNEAQ. V was pared by 7 bases and J by 5 bases, with 20 bases between. The CDR3 coding sequence is TGTGCCAGCACCCCAAGAGACTTTCCGGGGGAGACCCAGTACTTC. This gives the protein CASTPRDFPGETQYF.

The table lists this clonotype with many counts. This chain uses TRBV20-1 with TRBJ2-1; no clear D. The CDR3 runs 14 residues. Germline CDR1 reads DFQATT; CDR2 reads SNEGSKA (reference sequence). V was cut by 6 bases and J by 9 bases, with 21 bases left in between. The CDR3 DNA is TGCAGTGCCTTACTACGGGTTGTTGTCGGTGAGCAGTTCTTC. Its translation is CSALLRVVVGEQFF.

This chain links TRBV29-1 with TRBJ1-1; D call uncertain. V lost 4 bases and J 5 bases, leaving 8 bases between the germline ends. The germline V gene encodes CDR1 SQVTM and CDR2 ANQGSEA. This CDR3 has 11 residues. Written as DNA, the CDR3 is TGCAGCGTTGGGGTGTTGACTGAAGCTTTCTTT. Translating gives CSVGVLTEAFF.

In its sample, this clonotype was seen a few times. The rearrangement joins TRBV5-1 to TRBJ1-1, with D unresolved. Germline CDR1 and CDR2: SGHRS and YFSETQ. V was pared by 6 bases and J by 0 bases, with 6 bases between. The length of the CDR3 is 12 residues. The CDR3 protein is CASNSMNTEAFF. The DNA for the CDR3 is TGCGCCAGCAATTCGATGAACACTGAAGCTTTCTTT.

This clonotype was recorded many times. This chain connects TRBV11-2 to TRBJ2-1, with 8 bases aligning to TRBD2. J was trimmed by 7 bases and V by 5 bases; bases with no gene match: 7. CDR3 size: 14 residues. The germline V gene encodes CDR1 SGHAT and CDR2 FQNNGV. DNA of the CDR3: TGTGCCAGCAGCCTCGCGGGGGGTTGGAATGAGCAGTTCTTC. Encoded protein: CASSLAGGWNEQFF.

This clonotype was observed a handful of times. The chain is built from TRBV3-1 and TRBJ2-2; D uncertain. Germline CDR1 is LGHDT and CDR2 is YNNKEL (reference sequence). The CDR3 is made up of 15 amino acids. V lost 3 bases, J lost 4 bases, and 12 bases lay in between. The CDR3 is CASSHYPIITGELFF. In nucleotides, the CDR3 is TGTGCCAGCAGCCACTACCCGATAATCACCGGGGAGCTGTTTTTT.

The chain carries TRBV5-1 and TRBJ2-7; 8 bases match TRBD1. CDR1 SGHRS and CDR2 YFSETQ come from the germline V gene. Trimming removed 3 bases from V and 1 base from J; junction bases left unmatched: 6. The CDR3 length is 15 residues. DNA of the CDR3: TGCGCCAGCAGCTCAACGACAGGGGTGTCCTACGAGCAGTACTTC. It yields the protein CASSSTTGVSYEQYF.

This chain links TRBV25-1 with TRBJ2-3; 7 positions agree with TRBD1. Germline V gene data show CDR1 as MGHDK and CDR2 as SYGVNS. The CDR3 covers 15 residues. V dropped 6 bases and J dropped 2; count of bases not matched to a gene: 8. The CDR3 nucleotides read TGTGCCAGCAGAGATGAGACAGGGAACACAGATACGCAGTATTTT. It yields the protein CASRDETGNTDTQYF.

This clonotype turned up a few times. The chain uses TRBV5-1 and TRBJ2-1, with D tentatively TRBD2 (5 bases). The V end lost 0 bases, the J end lost 8 bases, and 12 bases lay between the germline ends. The CDR3 contains 14 residues. Germline CDR1 is SGHRS and CDR2 is YFSETQ. CDR3 bases: TGCGCCAGCAGCTTGGATACGGGAAGGGATGAGCAGTTCTTC. Translation gives CASSLDTGRDEQFF.

V and J are TRBV6-5 and TRBJ1-1, with D maybe TRBD1 (6 bases). V lost 7 bases to trimming and J lost 0 bases, with 6 bases between them. The CDR3 contains 12 residues. Looked up from germline, CDR1 is MNHEY and CDR2 is SVGAGI. The CDR3 DNA reads TGTGCCAGCACAGGGGTGAACACTGAAGCTTTCTTT. Translated, it gives CASTGVNTEAFF.

The V and J genes are TRBV29-1 and TRBJ2-1; the D gene is possibly TRBD1 (5 bases). Germline loops: CDR1 SQVTM, CDR2 ANQGSEA. The CDR3 is 12 amino acids. The V end was cut by 5 bases, the J end by 9 bases, with 14 bases between. Written as DNA, the CDR3 is TGCAGCGTTAGACCCAGGGTAACTGAGCAGTTCTTC. Translated, it gives CSVRPRVTEQFF.

This clonotype was recorded a few times. This chain connects TRBV7-2 to TRBJ1-1; D gene ambiguous. The V and J ends lost 7 bases and 4 bases respectively, with 13 bases between them. Germline values: CDR1 SGHTA, CDR2 FQGNSA. There are 13 residues in the CDR3. CDR3 loop: CASTLWDGTEAFF. The CDR3 DNA sequence: TGTGCCAGCACCCTCTGGGATGGCACTGAAGCTTTCTTT.

The chain links TRBV29-1 to TRBJ2-5, with D perhaps TRBD2 (6 bases). Germline V CDR1 and CDR2: SQVTM, ANQGSEA. The CDR3 spans 13 residues. V lost 4 bases and J 4 bases, leaving 13 bases between the germline ends. Here the CDR3 DNA reads TGCAGCGTTGTGGGGACTGAGGCAGAGACCCAGTACTTC. This translates into CSVVGTEAETQYF.

The rearrangement links TRBV5-1 to TRBJ2-7; 7 positions match TRBD2. Germline lookup yields CDR1 SGHRS and CDR2 YFSETQ. With 0 bases clipped from V and 4 bases from J, the junction kept 4 bases outside the gene matches. The CDR3 has 14 amino acids. The CDR3 region has the DNA TGCGCCAGCAGCTTGGCTAGCGGAATGTACGAGCAGTACTTC. It is translated as CASSLASGMYEQYF.

The CDR3 protein is CAIRGTDSYEQYF. The CDR3 DNA is TGTGCCATCAGGGGGACAGACTCCTACGAGCAGTACTTC. The genes are TRBV10-3 and TRBJ2-7; TRBD1 matches at 7 bases. This CDR3 comprises 13 residues. V lost 6 bases to trimming and J lost 0 bases; unmatched junction nucleotides: 2. CDR1 and CDR2 (germline): ENHRY, SYGVKD.